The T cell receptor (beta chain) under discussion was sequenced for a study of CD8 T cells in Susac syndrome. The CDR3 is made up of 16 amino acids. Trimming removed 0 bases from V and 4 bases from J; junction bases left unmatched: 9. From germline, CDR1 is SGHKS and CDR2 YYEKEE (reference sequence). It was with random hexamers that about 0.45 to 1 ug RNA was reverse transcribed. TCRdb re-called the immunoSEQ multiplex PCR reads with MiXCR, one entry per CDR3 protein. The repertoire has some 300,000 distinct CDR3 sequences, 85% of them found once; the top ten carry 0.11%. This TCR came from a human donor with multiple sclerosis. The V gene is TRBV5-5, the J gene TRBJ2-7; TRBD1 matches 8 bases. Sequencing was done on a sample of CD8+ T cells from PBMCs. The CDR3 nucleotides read TGTGCCAGCAGCTTGGCCGTCGGGACAGGAGATTACGAGCAGTACTTC. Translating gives CASSLAVGTGDYEQYF.